This T cell receptor (beta chain) appears in the sequencing data of a study of blood T cell repertoires in COVID-19. The CDR3 covers 16 residues. Germline-derived CDR1 and CDR2 are LGHDT and YNNKEL (reference sequence). V was cut by 0 bases and J by 6 bases, with 17 bases left in between. Assay: immunoSEQ multiplex PCR; the TCRdb copy retains only in-frame clones and omits some. The table has about 160,000 clones, 80% seen once. This clone has just one count. The receptor was derived from a woman between 55 and 75 years old who had recovered from COVID-19. The chain employs TRBV3-1 (or the pseudogene TRBV3-2) and TRBJ1-2; D remains unclear. Source material: PBMCs or T cells enriched from blood (not recorded which). The CDR3 loop is CASSQDRFGRIHGYTF. The DNA of the CDR3 is TGTGCCAGCAGCCAAGATAGGTTTGGGAGGATCCATGGCTACACCTTC.